A single sample is the source of the 26 T cell receptor beta chains below, sequenced in a study of T cells in Graves' hyperthyroidism and ophthalmopathy. The source material, RNA transcripts, was used to amplify TCR beta CDR3 regions. During a first-round RT-PCR of the TCR CDR3, the HTBI primer set was used. TCRdb reprocessed the multiplex PCR reads with MiXCR, giving one entry per CDR3 protein. The profile shows 690,000 or so distinct CDR3 sequences, over 15% of them singletons. Sequencing was done on a sample of blood. The receptor set was obtained from a woman aged 45-65 years with Graves' hyperthyroidism that later progressed to Graves' ophthalmopathy.

This chain joins TRBV6-1 and TRBJ1-1, with D tentatively TRBD1 (5 bases). CDR1 and CDR2 (germline): MNHNS, SASEGT. This CDR3 is built from 12 residues. Trimming removed 5 bases from V and 10 bases from J, with 14 bases in between. The CDR3 loop reads CASSRGILGAFF. For the CDR3, the DNA is TGTGCCAGCAGTCGGGGGATCTTGGGAGCTTTCTTT.

J is TRBJ2-3 and V is TRBV20-1; TRBD2 matches 7 bases. V was pared by 6 bases and J by 10 bases, with 7 bases of the junction left unmatched. Per the germline V gene, CDR1 is DFQATT and CDR2 is SNEGSKA (reference sequence). This CDR3 region has 11 residues. The CDR3 bases are TGCAGTGCCTCGAGTGGGGGGGCGCAGTATTTT. This sequence encodes CSASSGGAQYF.

At least ten counts were recorded for this clonotype. The CDR3 end shows no conserved phenylalanine or tryptophan, and so a read error is likely. V and J are TRBV3-1 and TRBJ1-1; D unclear. Per germline, CDR1 LGHDT and CDR2 YNNKEL (reference sequence). The CDR3 sequence is 14 residues long. V lost 1 base and J 1 base, leaving 7 bases between the germline ends. The CDR3 nucleotides read TGTGCCAGCAGCCAAGGACCTGGGAACACTGAAGCTTTCCTT. Translation gives CASSQGPGNTEAFL.

The chain links TRBV3-1 to TRBJ2-2; D is uncertain. Germline V gene lookup returns CDR1 LGHDT and CDR2 YNNKEL (reference sequence). The CDR3 runs 16 residues. Trimming removed 0 bases at V and 5 bases at J, with 13 bases between. In DNA form, the CDR3 reads TGTGCCAGCAGCCAAGATGGGGTTAGGTTTACCGGGGAGCTGTTTTTT. It specifies CASSQDGVRFTGELFF.

The chain employs TRBV7-9 and TRBJ1-6; D call uncertain. Germline V lookup: CDR1 SEHNR, CDR2 FQNEAQ (reference sequence). The V end was cut by 4 bases, the J end by 9 bases, with 10 bases between. The CDR3 consists of 13 residues. This CDR3 reads CASSSPTPSPLHF. The CDR3 DNA is TGTGCCAGCAGCTCTCCAACACCTTCACCCCTCCACTTT.

The CDR3 nucleotides are TGTGCCAGCAGTTCCCCGGGATTGAGTACTGAAGCTTTCTTT. Protein: CASSSPGLSTEAFF. This rearrangement joins TRBV6-1 to TRBJ1-1; no clear D gene. The length of the CDR3 is 14 residues. V lost 5 bases and J lost 5, with 15 bases in between. Germline loops: CDR1 MNHNS, CDR2 SASEGT.

This clonotype has at least ten counts. CDR3 bases: TGTGCCAGCAGCCATCTTCAAGAGACCCAGTACTTC. It is translated as CASSHLQETQYF. This chain links TRBV3-1 with TRBJ2-5; no clear D gene. Germline V CDR1 and CDR2: LGHDT, YNNKEL (reference sequence). V shed 3 bases and J shed 2 bases, with 4 bases lying between them. This CDR3 is built from 12 residues.

This clonotype came up many times. V gene TRBV18 combines with J gene TRBJ2-5; the match to TRBD2 covers 9 bases. CDR3 length: 15 residues. V was clipped by 2 bases and J by 0 bases; unmatched bases: 1. Per the germline V gene, CDR1 is KGHSH and CDR2 is LQKENI. DNA of the CDR3: TGTGCCAGCTCACCAGCGGGGGGGTACCAAGAGACCCAGTACTTC. As protein: CASSPAGGYQETQYF. The full variable domain, rest sourced from reference TRBV18 and TRBJ2-5, is NAGVMQNPRHLVRRRGQEARLRCSPMKGHSHVYWYRQLPEEGLKFMVYLQKENIIDESGMPKERFSAEFPKEGPSILRIQQVVRGDSAAYFCASSPAGGYQETQYFGPGTRLLVL.

The table lists this clonotype with a few counts. This rearrangement joins TRBV5-1 to TRBJ1-2; 9 nucleotides align to TRBD1. The CDR3 sequence is 14 residues long. V gave up 0 bases and J gave up 6 bases; unmatched junction bases: 3. Germline assignment: CDR1 SGHRS and CDR2 YFSETQ. The CDR3 bases are TGCGCCAGCAGCTTGGCCCGGGACAGGGATGGCTACACCTTC. It encodes CASSLARDRDGYTF.

This clonotype occurred once. This may be a read error: a much more frequent sequence differs by one nucleotide. This chain links TRBV5-1 with TRBJ2-5; 8 bases fit TRBD2. Germline V gives CDR1 SGHRS, CDR2 YFSETQ. CDR3 length: 15 residues. The CDR3 loop reads CASSLTAGARETQHF. DNA for the CDR3: TGCGCCAGCAGCTTGACAGCGGGGGCGAGAGAGACCCAGCACTTC.

V and J are TRBV12-3 or TRBV12-4 and TRBJ1-4; TRBD1 matches 9 bases. The CDR3 is 16 residues long. The trim removed 0 bases at V and 8 bases at J, leaving 7 bases unmatched. The CDR3 region has the DNA TGTGCCAGCAGTTTAGCGGGGACAGGGAGGAGGGAAAAACTGTTTTTT. Its protein is CASSLAGTGRREKLFF.

This clonotype has more than one count but fewer than ten. In nucleotides, the CDR3 is TGTGCCAGCAGTTCCGGGGGGCGCGGATACAATGAGCAGTTCTTC. This gives the protein CASSSGGRGYNEQFF. The chain recombines TRBV6-1 with TRBJ2-1; weak D call: TRBD2 (7 bases). The V gene lost 5 bases and the J gene lost 4 bases, with 15 bases spanning the gap. Germline assignment: CDR1 MNHNS and CDR2 SASEGT. The CDR3 loop spans 15 amino acids.

This clonotype has at least ten counts. This chain connects TRBV7-2 to TRBJ1-4; D is unresolved. Trimming took off 3 bases at V and 2 bases at J, with 10 bases between the two ends. Germline CDR1 reads SGHTA; CDR2 reads FQGNSA. This CDR3 comprises 15 residues. The CDR3, as DNA: TGTGCCAGCAGCTTGTTCTGGACCACTAATGAAAAACTGTTTTTT. It is translated as CASSLFWTTNEKLFF. The whole variable domain, filled in from reference TRBV7-2 and TRBJ1-4, reads GAGVSQSPSNKVTEKGKDVELRCDPISGHTALYWYRQSLGQGLEFLIYFQGNSAPDKSGLPSDRFSAERTGGSVSTLTIQRTQQEDSAVYLCASSLFWTTNEKLFFGSGTQLSVL.

The V call is TRBV12-3 or TRBV12-4, the J call TRBJ2-1; 11 bases align to TRBD1. V was clipped by 6 bases and J by 7 bases; unmatched bases: 8. This CDR3 region has 15 residues. CDR3 coding DNA: TGTGCCAGCAGACCGGGACAGGGGGTCCATAATGAGCAGTTCTTC. The encoded protein is CASRPGQGVHNEQFF.

This clonotype was recorded a few times. V gene TRBV20-1 combines with J gene TRBJ2-2; D remains ambiguous. The CDR3 totals 13 residues. The V end lost 4 bases, the J end lost 1 base, and 7 bases lay between the germline ends. Germline CDR1 is DFQATT and CDR2 is SNEGSKA (reference sequence). CDR3 nucleotide sequence: TGCAGTGCTAAGGACCGGAACACCGGGGAGCTGTTTTTT. Translated, it gives CSAKDRNTGELFF.

This clonotype came up many times. The V gene is TRBV6-1, the J gene TRBJ1-5; D is unclear. Germline V gives CDR1 MNHNS, CDR2 SASEGT. V was cut by 2 bases and J by 2 bases, with 10 bases left in between. This CDR3 comprises 15 residues. The CDR3 loop is CASSEIWGGNQPQHF. The CDR3 nucleotides read TGTGCCAGCAGTGAAATCTGGGGTGGCAATCAGCCCCAGCATTTT.

This clonotype occurred many times. The chain recombines TRBV10-3 with TRBJ2-1; D may be TRBD1 or TRBD2 (6 bases each). The CDR3 spans 16 residues. The germline CDR1 and CDR2 sequences are ENHRY and SYGVKD. Trimming pared 4 bases from V and 3 bases from J, leaving 16 bases between. For the CDR3, the DNA is TGTGCCATCAGTGCTAAGGAGGGGGGCAGCTACAATGAGCAGTTCTTC. It yields the protein CAISAKEGGSYNEQFF.

The chain recombines TRBV6-5 with TRBJ1-2, with 8 positions matching TRBD1. There are 15 residues in the CDR3. The V gene end was trimmed by 2 bases and the J gene end by 8 bases; junction bases not matched to a gene: 10. Germline assignment: CDR1 MNHEY and CDR2 SVGAGI. The CDR3 region is CASSYEPDRERGYTF. The DNA for the CDR3 is TGTGCCAGCAGTTACGAGCCGGACAGGGAAAGAGGCTACACCTTC.

Comments on this clonotype: The junction departs from the called germline gene at one end, perhaps through a read error. The chain recombines TRBV3-1 with TRBJ2-3, with 7 bases fitting TRBD2. The germline V gene has CDR1 LGHDT and CDR2 YNNKEL (reference sequence). The CDR3 covers 15 residues. This chain's CDR3 is CVSSQGASGGDTQYF. The CDR3, as DNA: TGTGTCAGCAGCCAAGGGGCTAGCGGAGGAGATACGCAGTATTTT.

CDR3 loop: CASSYGTGGYTEAFF. In DNA form, the CDR3 reads TGTGCCAGCAGTTACGGTACAGGGGGCTACACTGAAGCTTTCTTT. This chain connects TRBV6-5 to TRBJ1-1, with 9 bases identical to TRBD1. Germline V lookup: CDR1 MNHEY, CDR2 SVGAGI. The J segment lost 3 bases and the V segment lost 2 bases, leaving 4 bases of the junction unmatched. This CDR3 has 15 residues.

This clonotype appeared a few times. The chain links TRBV7-2 to TRBJ1-3; D uncertain. V dropped 7 bases and J dropped 7 bases, with 17 bases sitting between them. The CDR3 consists of 14 residues. Per germline, CDR1 SGHTA and CDR2 FQGNSA. The CDR3 DNA follows: TGTGCCAGCACCAAAGGGATCGGAAGGAACACCATATATTTT. Amino acids: CASTKGIGRNTIYF. Looking up the rest from reference TRBV7-2 and TRBJ1-3 gives the full variable domain: GAGVSQSPSNKVTEKGKDVELRCDPISGHTALYWYRQSLGQGLEFLIYFQGNSAPDKSGLPSDRFSAERTGGSVSTLTIQRTQQEDSAVYLCASTKGIGRNTIYFGEGSWLTVV.

The chain links TRBV29-1 to TRBJ2-7; weak D call: TRBD1 (6 bases). V was clipped by 5 bases and J by 7 bases, with 18 bases between them. The CDR3 has 13 residues. Germline V gives CDR1 SQVTM, CDR2 ANQGSEA. The CDR3 DNA sequence: TGCAGCGTTCAGGTTGCAGGGGTAGGGGAGCAGTACTTC. This gives the protein CSVQVAGVGEQYF.

This chain connects TRBV20-1 to TRBJ2-1; the match to TRBD2 covers 8 bases. The CDR3 runs to 15 residues. Trimming removed 6 bases from V and 8 bases from J; junction bases left unmatched: 15. Germline CDR1 reads DFQATT; CDR2 reads SNEGSKA (reference sequence). The DNA of the CDR3 is TGCAGTGCCCAACGACCCTCCGGGGGGGCACATGAGCAGTTCTTC. It specifies CSAQRPSGGAHEQFF.

The chain is built from TRBV20-1 and TRBJ1-1, with D uncertain. The CDR3 loop spans 15 amino acids. Trimming cost V 1 base and J 0 bases, with 12 bases left between them. Germline CDR1 DFQATT, CDR2 SNEGSKA (reference sequence). The CDR3 DNA sequence: TGCAGTGCTAGAGGTCGGTGGCAGCTGAACACTGAAGCTTTCTTT. Translation: CSARGRWQLNTEAFF.

Many counts were recorded for this clonotype. The rearrangement links TRBV12-3 or TRBV12-4 to TRBJ1-4, with TRBD1 matching over 9 bases. The CDR3 covers 14 residues. The J segment lost 8 bases and the V segment lost 7 bases, leaving 8 bases of the junction unmatched. In nucleotides, the CDR3 is TGTGCCAGCACCCGGACAGGGGCGGGGGAAAAACTGTTTTTT. Protein sequence: CASTRTGAGEKLFF.

Notes on this clonotype: This clone may be a read error of a much larger clone one base away. The chain uses TRBV27 and TRBJ1-5; D gene uncertain. This CDR3 is 14 amino acids long. The V end was cut by 2 bases, the J end by 0 bases, with 5 bases between. Germline-derived CDR1 and CDR2 are MNHEY and SMNVEV (reference sequence). The CDR3: CASSLGISNQPQHF. The CDR3, as DNA: TGTGCCAGCAGTTTAGGGATTAGCAATCAGCCCCAGCATTTT.